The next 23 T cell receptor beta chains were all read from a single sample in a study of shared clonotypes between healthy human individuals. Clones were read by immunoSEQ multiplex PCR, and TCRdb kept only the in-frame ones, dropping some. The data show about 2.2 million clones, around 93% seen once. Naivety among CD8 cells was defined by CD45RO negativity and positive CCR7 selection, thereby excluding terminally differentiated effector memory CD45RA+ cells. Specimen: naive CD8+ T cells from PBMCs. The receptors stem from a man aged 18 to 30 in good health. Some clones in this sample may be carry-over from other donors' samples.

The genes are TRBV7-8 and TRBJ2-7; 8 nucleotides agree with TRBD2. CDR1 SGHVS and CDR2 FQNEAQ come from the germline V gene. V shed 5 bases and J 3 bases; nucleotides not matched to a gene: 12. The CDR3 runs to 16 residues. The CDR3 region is CASSLPKAGAGYEQYF. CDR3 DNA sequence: TGTGCCAGCAGCCTACCGAAAGCGGGAGCTGGCTACGAGCAGTACTTC.

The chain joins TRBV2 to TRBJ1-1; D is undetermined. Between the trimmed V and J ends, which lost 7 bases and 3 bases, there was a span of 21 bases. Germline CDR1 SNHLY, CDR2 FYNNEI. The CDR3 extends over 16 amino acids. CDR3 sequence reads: CASTPPSPAVHTEAFF. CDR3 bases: TGTGCCAGCACCCCCCCCTCGCCGGCAGTCCACACTGAAGCTTTCTTT.

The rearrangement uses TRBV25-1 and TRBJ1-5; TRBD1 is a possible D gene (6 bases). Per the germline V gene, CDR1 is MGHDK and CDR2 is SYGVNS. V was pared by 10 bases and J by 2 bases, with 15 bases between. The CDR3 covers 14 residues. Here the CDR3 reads CATAGADRNQPQHF. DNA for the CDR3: TGTGCCACCGCAGGGGCAGATCGCAATCAGCCCCAGCATTTT.

For the CDR3, the DNA is TGTGCCACCAGCAGAGATCAGTTCTGGACTAGCGGGAGTCATTGGGGGGACATTCAGTACTTC. Its protein product is CATSRDQFWTSGSHWGDIQYF. The gene calls are TRBV15 and TRBJ2-4; 13 positions match TRBD2. The CDR3 length is 21 residues. The junction had 19 bases not matched to a gene; V was cut back by 0 bases and J by 8 bases. Germline V gene data show CDR1 as LNHNV and CDR2 as YYDKDF (reference sequence).

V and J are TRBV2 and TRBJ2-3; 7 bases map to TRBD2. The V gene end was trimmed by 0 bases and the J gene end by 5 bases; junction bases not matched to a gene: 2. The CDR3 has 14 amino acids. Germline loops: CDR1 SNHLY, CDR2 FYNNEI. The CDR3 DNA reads TGTGCCAGCAGTGAAGCGCCGGGGGGAGATACGCAGTATTTT. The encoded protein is CASSEAPGGDTQYF. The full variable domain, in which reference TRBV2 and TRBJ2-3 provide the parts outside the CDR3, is EPEVTQTPSHQVTQMGQEVILRCVPISNHLYFYWYRQILGQKVEFLVSFYNNEISEKSEIFDDQFSVERPDGSNFTLKIRSTKLEDSAMYFCASSEAPGGDTQYFGPGTRLTVL.

The CDR3 spells CASSASVTGGSGYTF. The CDR3, as DNA: TGTGCCAGCAGCGCAAGCGTAACAGGGGGCTCTGGCTACACCTTC. The chain is built from TRBV9 and TRBJ1-2, with TRBD1 matching 9 bases. Germline assignment: CDR1 SGDLS and CDR2 YYNGEE. Trimming took 3 bases from V and 7 from J; bases not matched to a gene: 10. The CDR3 consists of 15 residues.

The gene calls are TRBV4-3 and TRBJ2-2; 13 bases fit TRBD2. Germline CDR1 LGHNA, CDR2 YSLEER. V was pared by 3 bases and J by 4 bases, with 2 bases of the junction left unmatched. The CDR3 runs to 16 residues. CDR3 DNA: TGCGCCAGCAGCCACGGGACTAGCGGGGCCACCGGGGAGCTGTTTTTT. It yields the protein CASSHGTSGATGELFF.

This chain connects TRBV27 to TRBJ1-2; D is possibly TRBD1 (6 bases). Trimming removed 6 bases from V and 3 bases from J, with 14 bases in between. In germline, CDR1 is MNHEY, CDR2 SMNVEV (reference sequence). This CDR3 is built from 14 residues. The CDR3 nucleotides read TGTGCCAGCAGCAATACGACAGGCCACTATGGCTACACCTTC. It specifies CASSNTTGHYGYTF.

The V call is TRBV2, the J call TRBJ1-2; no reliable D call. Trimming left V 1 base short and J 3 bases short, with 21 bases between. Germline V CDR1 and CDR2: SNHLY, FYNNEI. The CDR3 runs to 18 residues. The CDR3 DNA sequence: TGTGCCAGCAGTGAAGACAGTTCCCTCACGACCCTTTACTATGGCTACACCTTC. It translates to CASSEDSSLTTLYYGYTF.

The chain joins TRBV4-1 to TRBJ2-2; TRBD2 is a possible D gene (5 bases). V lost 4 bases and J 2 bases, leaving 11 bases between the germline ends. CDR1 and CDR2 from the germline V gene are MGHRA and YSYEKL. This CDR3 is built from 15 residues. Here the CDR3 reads CASSPTGVNTGELFF. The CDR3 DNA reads TGCGCCAGCAGCCCGACCGGGGTCAACACCGGGGAGCTGTTTTTT.

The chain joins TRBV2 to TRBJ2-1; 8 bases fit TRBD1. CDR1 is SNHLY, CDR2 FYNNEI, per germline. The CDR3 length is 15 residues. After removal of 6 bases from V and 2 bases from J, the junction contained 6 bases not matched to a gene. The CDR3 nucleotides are TGTGCCAGCAGCCGGGACAGGACTACCTACAATGAGCAGTTCTTC. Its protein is CASSRDRTTYNEQFF.

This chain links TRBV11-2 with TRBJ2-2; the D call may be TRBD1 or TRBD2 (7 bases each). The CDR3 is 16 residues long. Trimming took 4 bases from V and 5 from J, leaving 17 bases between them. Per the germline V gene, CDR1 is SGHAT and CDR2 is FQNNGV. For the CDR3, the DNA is TGTGCCAGCAGCTCACTTACAGGGGAGGGTACCGGGGAGCTGTTTTTT. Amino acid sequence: CASSSLTGEGTGELFF.

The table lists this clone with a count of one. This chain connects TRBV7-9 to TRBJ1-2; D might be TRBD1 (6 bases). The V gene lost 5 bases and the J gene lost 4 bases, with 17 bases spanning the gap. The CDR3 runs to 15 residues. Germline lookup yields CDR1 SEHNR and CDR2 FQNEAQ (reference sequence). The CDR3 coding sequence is TGTGCCAGCAGCCCAAAGGAAGTAGGGGGCTATGGCTACACCTTC. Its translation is CASSPKEVGGYGYTF.

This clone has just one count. CDR3 region: CASGTSGISQYF. As DNA, the CDR3 is TGTGCCAGCGGGACTAGCGGGATAAGCCAGTACTTC. The J gene is TRBJ2-5, the V gene TRBV9; 13 bases line up with TRBD2. Germline CDR1 and CDR2: SGDLS and YYNGEE. The J segment lost 10 bases and the V segment lost 7 bases, leaving 4 bases of the junction unmatched. The length of the CDR3 is 12 residues.

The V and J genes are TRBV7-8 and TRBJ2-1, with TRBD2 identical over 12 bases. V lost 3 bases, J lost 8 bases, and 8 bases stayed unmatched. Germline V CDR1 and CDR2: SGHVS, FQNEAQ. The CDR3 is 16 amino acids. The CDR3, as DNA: TGTGCCAGCAGCTTTGGGGGGACTAGCGGGCTCCATGAGCAGTTCTTC. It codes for CASSFGGTSGLHEQFF. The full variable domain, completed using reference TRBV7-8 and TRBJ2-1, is GAGVSQSPRYKVAKRGQDVALRCDPISGHVSLFWYQQALGQGPEFLTYFQNEAQLDKSGLPSDRFFAERPEGSVSTLKIQRTQQEDSAVYLCASSFGGTSGLHEQFFGPGTRLTVL.

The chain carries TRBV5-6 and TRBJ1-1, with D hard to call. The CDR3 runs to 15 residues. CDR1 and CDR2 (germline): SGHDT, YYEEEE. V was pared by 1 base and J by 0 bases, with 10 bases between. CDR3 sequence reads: CASSLNPNMNTEAFF. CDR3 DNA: TGTGCCAGCAGCTTGAATCCAAACATGAACACTGAAGCTTTCTTT.

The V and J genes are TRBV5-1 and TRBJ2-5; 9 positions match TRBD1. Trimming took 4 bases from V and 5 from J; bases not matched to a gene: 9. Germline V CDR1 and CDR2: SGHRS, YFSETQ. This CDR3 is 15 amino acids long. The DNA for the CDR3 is TGCGCCAGCAGCCAAGGAACAGGGGGCTGGGAGACCCAGTACTTC. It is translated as CASSQGTGGWETQYF.

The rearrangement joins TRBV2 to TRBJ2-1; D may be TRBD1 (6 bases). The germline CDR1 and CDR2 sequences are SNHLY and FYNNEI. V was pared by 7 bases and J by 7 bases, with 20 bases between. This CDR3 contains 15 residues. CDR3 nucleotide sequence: TGTGCCAGCATCGTAAGATCTCAGGGGTGGAATGAGCAGTTCTTC. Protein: CASIVRSQGWNEQFF. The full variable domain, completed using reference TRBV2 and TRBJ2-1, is EPEVTQTPSHQVTQMGQEVILRCVPISNHLYFYWYRQILGQKVEFLVSFYNNEISEKSEIFDDQFSVERPDGSNFTLKIRSTKLEDSAMYFCASIVRSQGWNEQFFGPGTRLTVL.

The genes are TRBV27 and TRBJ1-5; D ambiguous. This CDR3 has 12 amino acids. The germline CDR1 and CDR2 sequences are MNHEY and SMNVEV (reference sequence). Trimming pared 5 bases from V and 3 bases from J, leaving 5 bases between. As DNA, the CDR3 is TGTGCCAGCAGTCCACCCAATCAGCCCCAGCATTTT. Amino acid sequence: CASSPPNQPQHF.

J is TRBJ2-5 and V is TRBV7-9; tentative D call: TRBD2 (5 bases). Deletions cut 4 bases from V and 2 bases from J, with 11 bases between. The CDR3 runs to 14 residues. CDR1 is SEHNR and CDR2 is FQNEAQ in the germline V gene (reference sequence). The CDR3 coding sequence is TGTGCCAGCAGCTCCGAGGGTGGACAAGAGACCCAGTACTTC. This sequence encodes CASSSEGGQETQYF. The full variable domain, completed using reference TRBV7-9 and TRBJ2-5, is DTGVSQNPRHKITKRGQNVTFRCDPISEHNRLYWYRQTLGQGPEFLTYFQNEAQLEKSRLLSDRFSAERPKGSFSTLEIQRTEQGDSAMYLCASSSEGGQETQYFGPGTRLLVL.

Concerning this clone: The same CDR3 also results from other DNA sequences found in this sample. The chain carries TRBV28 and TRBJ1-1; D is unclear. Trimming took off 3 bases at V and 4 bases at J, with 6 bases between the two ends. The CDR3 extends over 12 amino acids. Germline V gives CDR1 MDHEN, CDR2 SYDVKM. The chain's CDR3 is CASSFSSTEAFF. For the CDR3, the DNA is TGTGCCAGCAGTTTTTCGTCCACTGAAGCTTTCTTT.

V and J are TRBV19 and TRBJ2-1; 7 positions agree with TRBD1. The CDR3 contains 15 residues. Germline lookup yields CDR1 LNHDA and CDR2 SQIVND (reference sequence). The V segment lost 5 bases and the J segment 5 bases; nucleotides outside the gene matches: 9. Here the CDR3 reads CASSPSATGNNEQFF. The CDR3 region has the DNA TGTGCCAGTAGTCCCTCAGCGACAGGGAACAATGAGCAGTTCTTC.

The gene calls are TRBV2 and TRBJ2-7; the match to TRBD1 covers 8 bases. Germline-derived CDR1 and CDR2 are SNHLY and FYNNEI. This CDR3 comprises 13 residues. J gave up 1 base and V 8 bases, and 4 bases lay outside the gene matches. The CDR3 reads CASGTGRSYEQYF. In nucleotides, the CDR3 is TGTGCCAGCGGGACAGGCCGATCCTACGAGCAGTACTTC.